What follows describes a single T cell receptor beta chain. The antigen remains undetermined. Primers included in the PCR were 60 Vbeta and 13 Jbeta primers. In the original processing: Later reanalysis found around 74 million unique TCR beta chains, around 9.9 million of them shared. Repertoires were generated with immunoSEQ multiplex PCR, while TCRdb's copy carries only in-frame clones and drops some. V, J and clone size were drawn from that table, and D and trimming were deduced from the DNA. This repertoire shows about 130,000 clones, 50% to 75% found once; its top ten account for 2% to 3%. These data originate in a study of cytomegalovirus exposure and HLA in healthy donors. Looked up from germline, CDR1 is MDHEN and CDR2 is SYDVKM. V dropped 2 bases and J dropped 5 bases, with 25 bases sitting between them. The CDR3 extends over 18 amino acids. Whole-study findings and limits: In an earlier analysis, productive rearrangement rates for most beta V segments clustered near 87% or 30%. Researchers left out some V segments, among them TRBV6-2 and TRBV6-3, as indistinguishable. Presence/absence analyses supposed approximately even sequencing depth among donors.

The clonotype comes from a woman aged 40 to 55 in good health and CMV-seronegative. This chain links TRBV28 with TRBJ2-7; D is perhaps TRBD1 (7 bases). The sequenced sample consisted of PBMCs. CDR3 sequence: CASSLVGGATGHRDEQYF. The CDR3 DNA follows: TGTGCCAGCAGTTTAGTCGGCGGGGCGACAGGGCATCGGGACGAGCAGTACTTC.